The source of this T cell receptor beta chain is a study of blood T cell repertoires in COVID-19. Across the whole study: Researchers got acute and convalescent COVID-19 samples from the United States, Italy and Spain. PBMCs, B-cell-depleted T cells, or T cells were the source of the cDNA or gDNA that made up the material.

Study processing details: Nucleated cell counts were estimated from reference gene primer amplification. Repertoires were generated with immunoSEQ multiplex PCR, while TCRdb's copy carries only in-frame clones and drops some. V and J calls and clone size are as listed in that table; D and trimming were resolved from the DNA. The top ten hold roughly 4% of the sample, which has about 120,000 clones, about 80% seen once. Trimming at V came to 6 bases and at J to 4 bases, leaving 11 bases not matched to a gene. This CDR3 has 14 residues. The germline V gene has CDR1 SQVTM and CDR2 ANQGSEA. This clone was counted a single time.

Sequencing input: peripheral blood. The chain links TRBV29-1 to TRBJ1-2, with TRBD1 matching over 7 bases. The source is an elderly woman with acute or convalescent COVID-19. The CDR3 DNA follows: TGCAGCGTCGTGAAAGGGGACAGAGTCTATGGCTACACCTTC. It yields the protein CSVVKGDRVYGYTF. The full variable domain, its missing parts supplied by reference TRBV29-1 and TRBJ1-2, is SAVISQKPSRDICQRGTSLTIQCQVDSQVTMMFWYRQQPGQSLTLIATANQGSEATYESGFVIDKFPISRPNLTFSTLTVSNMSPEDSSIYLCSVVKGDRVYGYTFGSGTRLTVV.